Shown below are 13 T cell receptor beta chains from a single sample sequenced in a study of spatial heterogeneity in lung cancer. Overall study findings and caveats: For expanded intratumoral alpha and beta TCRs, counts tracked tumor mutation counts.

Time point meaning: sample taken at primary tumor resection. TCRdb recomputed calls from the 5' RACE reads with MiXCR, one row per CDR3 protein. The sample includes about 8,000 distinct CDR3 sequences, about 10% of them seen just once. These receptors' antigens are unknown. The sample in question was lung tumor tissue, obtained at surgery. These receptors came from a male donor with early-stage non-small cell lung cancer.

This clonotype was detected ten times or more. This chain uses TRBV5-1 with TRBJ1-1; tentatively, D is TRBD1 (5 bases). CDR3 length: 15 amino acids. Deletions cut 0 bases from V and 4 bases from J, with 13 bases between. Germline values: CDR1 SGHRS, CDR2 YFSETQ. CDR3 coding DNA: TGCGCCAGCAGCTTGGTGAGCGGGGGTCCCACTGAAGCTTTCTTT. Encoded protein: CASSLVSGGPTEAFF.

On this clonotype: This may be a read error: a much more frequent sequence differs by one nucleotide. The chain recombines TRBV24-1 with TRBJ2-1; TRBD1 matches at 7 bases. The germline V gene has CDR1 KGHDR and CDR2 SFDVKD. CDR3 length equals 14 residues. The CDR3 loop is CAISGRQGYNEQFF. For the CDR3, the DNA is TGTGCCATCAGTGGTCGACAGGGTTACAATGAGCAGTTCTTC.

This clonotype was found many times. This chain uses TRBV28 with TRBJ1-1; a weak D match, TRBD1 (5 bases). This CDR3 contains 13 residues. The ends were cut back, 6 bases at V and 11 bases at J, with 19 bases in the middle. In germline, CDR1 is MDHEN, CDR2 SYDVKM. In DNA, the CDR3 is TGTGCCAGCAGCCTCCCCAGCACCCAGGGTGCTTTCTTT. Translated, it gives CASSLPSTQGAFF.

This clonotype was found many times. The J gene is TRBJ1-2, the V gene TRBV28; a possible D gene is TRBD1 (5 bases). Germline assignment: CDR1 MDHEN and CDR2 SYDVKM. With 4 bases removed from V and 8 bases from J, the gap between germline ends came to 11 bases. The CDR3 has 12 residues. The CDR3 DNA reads TGTGCCAGCAGTTCCCAGGGTAGCGGCTACACCTTC. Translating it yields CASSSQGSGYTF.

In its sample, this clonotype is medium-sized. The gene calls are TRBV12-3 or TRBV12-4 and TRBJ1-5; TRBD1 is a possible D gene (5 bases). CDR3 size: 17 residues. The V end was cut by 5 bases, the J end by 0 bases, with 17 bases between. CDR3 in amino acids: CASSRVEGTYSNQPQHF. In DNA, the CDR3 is TGTGCCAGCAGTAGAGTGGAGGGGACCTATAGCAATCAGCCCCAGCATTTT.

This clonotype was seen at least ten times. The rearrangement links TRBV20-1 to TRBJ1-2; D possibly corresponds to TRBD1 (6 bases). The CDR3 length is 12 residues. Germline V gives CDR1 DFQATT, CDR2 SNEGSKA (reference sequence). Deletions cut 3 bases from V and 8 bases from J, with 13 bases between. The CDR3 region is CSASRGKAGYTF. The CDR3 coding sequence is TGCAGTGCTAGCAGGGGAAAAGCCGGCTACACCTTC.

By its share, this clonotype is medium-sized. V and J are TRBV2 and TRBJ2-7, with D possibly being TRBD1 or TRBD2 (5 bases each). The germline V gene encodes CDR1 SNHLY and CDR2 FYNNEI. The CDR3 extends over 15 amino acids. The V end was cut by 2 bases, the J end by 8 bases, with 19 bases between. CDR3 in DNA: TGTGCCAGCAGTGAACAGAGGGGCCCCTATACGAAGCAGTACGTC. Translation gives CASSEQRGPYTKQYV.

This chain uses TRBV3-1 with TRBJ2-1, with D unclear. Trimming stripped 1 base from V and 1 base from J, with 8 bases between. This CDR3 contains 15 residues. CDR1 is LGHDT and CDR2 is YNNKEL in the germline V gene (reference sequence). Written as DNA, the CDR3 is TGTGCCAGCAGCCAAGTGCTGCGATCCTACAATGAGCAGTTCTTC. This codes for CASSQVLRSYNEQFF.

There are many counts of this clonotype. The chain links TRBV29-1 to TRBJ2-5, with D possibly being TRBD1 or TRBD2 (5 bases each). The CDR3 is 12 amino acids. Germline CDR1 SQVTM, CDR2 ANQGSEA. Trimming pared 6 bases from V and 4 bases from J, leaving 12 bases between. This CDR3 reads CSVGDGPETQYF. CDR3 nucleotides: TGCAGCGTCGGGGACGGTCCAGAGACCCAGTACTTC.

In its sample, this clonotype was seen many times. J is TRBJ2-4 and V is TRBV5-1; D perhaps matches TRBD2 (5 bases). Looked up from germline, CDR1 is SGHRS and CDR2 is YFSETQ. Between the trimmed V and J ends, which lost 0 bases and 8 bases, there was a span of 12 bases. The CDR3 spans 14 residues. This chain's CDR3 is CASSLARGSDIQYF. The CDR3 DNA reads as TGCGCCAGCAGCTTGGCCCGGGGTTCGGACATTCAGTACTTC.

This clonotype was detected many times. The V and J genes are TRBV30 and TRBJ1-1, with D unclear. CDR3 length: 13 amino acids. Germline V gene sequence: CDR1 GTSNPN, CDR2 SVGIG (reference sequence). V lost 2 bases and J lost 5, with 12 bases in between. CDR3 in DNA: TGTGCCTGGAGTTCGGGAATCGGGACTGAAGCTTTCTTT. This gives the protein CAWSSGIGTEAFF.

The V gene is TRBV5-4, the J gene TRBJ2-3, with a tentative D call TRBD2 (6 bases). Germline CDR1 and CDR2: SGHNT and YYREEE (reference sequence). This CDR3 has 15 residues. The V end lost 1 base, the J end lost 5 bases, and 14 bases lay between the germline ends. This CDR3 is CASSLPGLARDTQYF. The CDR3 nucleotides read TGTGCCAGCAGCTTGCCAGGGCTAGCGAGAGATACGCAGTATTTT.

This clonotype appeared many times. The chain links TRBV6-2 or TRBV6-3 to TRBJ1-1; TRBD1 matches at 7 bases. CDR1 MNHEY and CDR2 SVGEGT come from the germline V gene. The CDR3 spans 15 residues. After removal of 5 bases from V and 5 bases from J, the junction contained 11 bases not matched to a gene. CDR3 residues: CASSQPGQRGTEAFF. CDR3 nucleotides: TGTGCCAGCAGTCAGCCGGGACAGCGGGGGACTGAAGCTTTCTTT.